These T cell receptor beta chains were read from a single sample in a study of shared clonotypes between healthy human individuals. Clones were read by immunoSEQ multiplex PCR, and TCRdb kept only the in-frame ones, dropping some. The sample records about half a million clones, around 73% being singletons. The specimen was PBMCs. Receptor source: a middle-aged woman in good health. Some clones in this sample may be carry-over from other donors' samples. The CDR3 runs from the conserved cysteine through the conserved F or W. Each record gives: D gene, clone size, J gene, V gene, CDR3 DNA, CDR3 protein. The D gene is left open where the match is weak. Where a row states a size, it is once, few, many or the class of an expanded clone; other rows omit it.

>-|many|TRBJ1-2|TRBV29-1
TGCAGCGTTGAAGGGGCCTACACCTTC
CSVEGAYTF
>TRBD1|-|TRBJ2-5|TRBV10-3
TGTGCCATCGGCGCCGGGACAGGGGAGGAGACCCAGTACTTC
CAIGAGTGEETQYF
>-|-|TRBJ2-2|TRBV21-1
TGTGCCAGCAGCAAAGGTACAGGGGTTCACGGGGAGCTGTTTTTT
CASSKGTGVHGELFF
>-|once|TRBJ1-4|TRBV14
TGTGCCAGCAGCCAGATACAGGGCCCGAGGGAAAAACTGTTTTTT
CASSQIQGPREKLFF
>-|-|TRBJ1-1|TRBV7-6
TGTGCCAGCAGCTTAGCCACCGGGACACCGATTGAGGGCACTGAAGCTTTCTTT
CASSLATGTPIEGTEAFF
>TRBD2|-|TRBJ2-1|TRBV14
TGTGCCAGCAGCCTCGGACTAGCCCATGAGCAGTTCTTC
CASSLGLAHEQFF
>-|-|TRBJ2-3|TRBV5-1
TGCGCCAGCAGCCAAGACGGTTACACAGATACGCAGTATTTT
CASSQDGYTDTQYF
>TRBD2|-|TRBJ2-7|TRBV7-3
TGTGCCAGCAGCTTAATAGGTACTAGCGCCGAGCAGTACTTC
CASSLIGTSAEQYF
>-|-|TRBJ2-5|TRBV10-3
TGTGCCAGCAGTGTAAAAGAAGAACAAGAGACCCAGTACTTC
CASSVKEEQETQYF
>-|-|TRBJ2-7|TRBV28
TGTGCCAGCACCCCCCTATCCATTATTGGGCACTACGAGCAGTACTTC
CASTPLSIIGHYEQYF
>TRBD1|-|TRBJ2-2|TRBV19
TGTGCCAGTAGTATAGAGGTCGGGTCAATGTCAAGGGGGCTCCCCGGGGAGCTGTTTTTT
CASSIEVGSMSRGLPGELFF
>TRBD2|-|TRBJ2-1|TRBV4-1
TGCGCCAGCAGCCTATCTGGGGTACTAGCGGGAGGGAATGAGCAGTTCTTC
CASSLSGVLAGGNEQFF
>-|-|TRBJ1-1|TRBV18
TGTGCCAGCTCACTAAGGGATCAGAACACTGAAGCTTTCTTT
CASSLRDQNTEAFF
>-|few|TRBJ1-5|TRBV4-1
TGCGCCAGCAGCCAAGGGACGGACAATCAGCCCCAGCATTTT
CASSQGTDNQPQHF
>TRBD2|few|TRBJ2-7|TRBV7-9
TGTGCCAGCACCTCGGGGGGAGGGCCCTACGAGCAGTACTTC
CASTSGGGPYEQYF
>-|-|TRBJ2-1|TRBV11-2
TGTGCCAGCAGCTTCCCGAGGGTCAATGAGCAGTTCTTC
CASSFPRVNEQFF
>-|-|TRBJ1-2|TRBV7-9
TGTGCCAGCAGCTTATGGGACACGAGCTATGGCTACACCTTC
CASSLWDTSYGYTF
>-|few|TRBJ2-5|TRBV5-1
TGCGCCAGCAGCTTGGATGGCAGGGGACAGTACTTC
CASSLDGRGQYF
>TRBD2|-|TRBJ2-3|TRBV7-3
TGTGCCAGCAGCTGGACTAGCGGCACAGATACGCAGTATTTT
CASSWTSGTDTQYF
>-|-|TRBJ1-2|TRBV7-9
TGTGCCAGCAGCTCCCCGGGGGCGTATGGCTACACCTTC
CASSSPGAYGYTF
>-|few|TRBJ2-7|TRBV4-1
TGCGCCAGCAGCCCCTCAAATGCGCAAGCCTACGAGCAGTACTTC
CASSPSNAQAYEQYF
>-|few|TRBJ1-2|TRBV7-2
TGTGCCAGCAGCCCCGGGGGGGGCAACTATGGCTACACCTTC
CASSPGGGNYGYTF
>-|-|TRBJ2-2|TRBV18
TGTGCCAGCCGAGTAGGGACGGCCAGAGGGGAGCTGTTTTTT
CASRVGTARGELFF
>TRBD2|-|TRBJ2-1|TRBV15
TGTGCCACCAGCAGAGACGGGAGGTCCTACAATGAGCAGTTCTTC
CATSRDGRSYNEQFF